The T cell receptor beta chain under discussion was sequenced for a study of spatial heterogeneity in lung cancer. Study-wide context: Across the raw uncorrected reads, a unique TCR and UMI combination was observed, on average, more than ten times.

General study results and limits: Compared with follow-up, resection was when ubiquitous expanded tumor TCRs appeared in blood more.

At least ten counts were recorded for this clonotype. Its antigen is still unknown. Time point specified: sample taken at primary tumor resection. The germline CDR1 and CDR2 sequences are SGHAT and FQDESV (reference sequence). Trimming at V came to 5 bases and at J to 6 bases, leaving 4 bases not matched to a gene. This CDR3 region has 13 residues. MiXCR, applied by TCRdb to the 5' RACE reads, yields one record per CDR3 protein. The sample records 85,000 to 100,000 distinct CDR3 sequences, 12% being singletons. Source: PBMCs, taken at surgery. The source is a male donor with early-stage non-small cell lung cancer. The chain links TRBV11-1 to TRBJ2-4; 7 bases fit TRBD2. The CDR3 spells CASSPGLSNIQYF. The CDR3 DNA is TGTGCCAGCAGCCCGGGACTATCAAACATTCAGTACTTC.